This passage covers 27 T cell receptor beta chains from one sample sequenced in a study of T-cell reconstitution after alpha-beta-depleted transplantation in children. Unique molecular identifiers were built into the TCRbeta library. TCRdb recomputed calls from the PCR reads with MiXCR, one row per CDR3 protein. The sample includes roughly 500,000 distinct CDR3 sequences, over 25% of them seen just once. Specimen: PBMCs from the stem cell graft donor, collected from the stem cell graft. Every receptor here comes from a human donor who donated a stem cell graft to a child with aplastic anemia.

The chain recombines TRBV18 with TRBJ2-7; no definite D call. Trimming shortened V by 3 bases and J by 2 bases, and 14 bases separated the two germline ends. Germline-derived CDR1 and CDR2 are KGHSH and LQKENI. This CDR3 has 15 residues. The CDR3 DNA sequence: TGTGCCAGCTCACCGATCCGGGTCAAAACCTACGAGCAGTACTTC. It encodes CASSPIRVKTYEQYF.

In its sample, this clonotype was seen once. The CDR3 region is CASSFQVGEKLFF. CDR3 DNA sequence: TGTGCCAGCAGCTTCCAAGTTGGTGAAAAACTGTTTTTT. The V call is TRBV3-1, the J call TRBJ1-4; no definite D call. In germline, CDR1 is LGHDT, CDR2 YNNKEL (reference sequence). V was cut by 5 bases and J by 7 bases, with 11 bases left in between. This CDR3 region has 13 residues.

This clonotype was recorded a few times. The J gene is TRBJ2-1, the V gene TRBV12-3 or TRBV12-4, with D possibly called TRBD1 or TRBD2 (5 bases each). CDR3 length: 15 residues. V was pared by 6 bases and J by 8 bases, with 20 bases between. This CDR3 reads CASRPGVGRSHEQFF. The CDR3 DNA reads as TGTGCCAGCAGGCCCGGAGTGGGACGGTCTCATGAGCAGTTCTTC.

The J gene is TRBJ2-1, the V gene TRBV18; 9 nucleotides line up with TRBD1. The CDR3 has 15 residues. Germline values: CDR1 KGHSH, CDR2 LQKENI. The J segment lost 7 bases and the V segment lost 0 bases, leaving 4 bases of the junction unmatched. CDR3 loop: CASSPPDRGRNEQFF. The CDR3 DNA reads as TGTGCCAGCTCACCACCGGACAGGGGCAGGAATGAGCAGTTCTTC.

The chain is built from TRBV3-1 and TRBJ2-5, with a possible D match to TRBD2 (6 bases). The CDR3 is 17 residues long. CDR1 and CDR2 (germline): LGHDT, YNNKEL (reference sequence). The V end was cut by 1 base, the J end by 4 bases, with 19 bases between. Here the CDR3 DNA reads TGTGCCAGCAGCCAAGGCGCGGCCAGCCCCGGGGGAGAGACCCAGTACTTC. Translating gives CASSQGAASPGGETQYF.

The chain recombines TRBV20-1 with TRBJ2-3; perhaps TRBD2 as D (6 bases). Deletions cut 3 bases from V and 2 bases from J, with 9 bases between. CDR1 and CDR2 (germline): DFQATT, SNEGSKA (reference sequence). The CDR3 runs to 13 residues. The CDR3 spells CSARRDHTDTQYF. CDR3 DNA sequence: TGCAGTGCTAGGCGGGACCACACAGATACGCAGTATTTT.

Here the CDR3 reads CASSQLAGDTGELFF. CDR3 bases: TGTGCCAGCAGCCAACTAGCGGGAGATACCGGGGAGCTGTTTTTT. The chain recombines TRBV6-1 with TRBJ2-2; 11 bases map to TRBD2. The CDR3 extends over 15 amino acids. The J segment lost 5 bases and the V segment lost 6 bases, leaving 5 bases of the junction unmatched. Germline lookup yields CDR1 MNHNS and CDR2 SASEGT.

This clonotype has only a few counts. The V gene is TRBV5-1, the J gene TRBJ2-7; D remains ambiguous. Deletions cut 3 bases from V and 4 bases from J, with 17 bases between. The CDR3 loop spans 15 amino acids. Germline assignment: CDR1 SGHRS and CDR2 YFSETQ. As DNA, the CDR3 is TGCGCCAGCAGCTCGCCTAAAGCGATCGGGTACGAGCAGTACTTC. This translates into CASSSPKAIGYEQYF.

This clonotype has just a few counts. The CDR3 nucleotides are TGCGCCAGCAGCGATCAGCCGAACACTGAAGCTTTCTTT. The encoded protein is CASSDQPNTEAFF. The chain links TRBV5-1 to TRBJ1-1; D not resolved. Per germline, CDR1 SGHRS and CDR2 YFSETQ. This CDR3 spans 13 amino acids. Trimming pared 4 bases from V and 1 base from J, leaving 8 bases between.

V usage is TRBV12-3 or TRBV12-4 and J usage is TRBJ1-4; D is unclear. This CDR3 spans 15 amino acids. V lost 5 bases and J lost 4, with 14 bases in between. The CDR3 loop reads CASSPGDRLNEKLFF. DNA for the CDR3: TGTGCCAGCAGTCCCGGCGACCGCCTTAATGAAAAACTGTTTTTT.

The chain has TRBV5-1 and TRBJ2-5, with 7 positions matching TRBD1. Losses at the gene ends were 0 bases for V and 2 bases for J; bases not matched to a gene: 4. The CDR3 runs to 15 residues. The germline V gene has CDR1 SGHRS and CDR2 YFSETQ. CDR3: CASSLGPGQQETQYF. The CDR3 DNA reads as TGCGCCAGCAGCTTGGGGCCGGGACAGCAAGAGACCCAGTACTTC.

This clonotype turned up a few times. The rearrangement uses TRBV6-2 or TRBV6-3 and TRBJ2-7, with D perhaps TRBD1 or TRBD2 (5 bases each). CDR1 is MNHEY and CDR2 is SVGEGT in the germline V gene. V lost 2 bases, J lost 3 bases, and 11 bases lay in between. The CDR3 contains 14 residues. The DNA of the CDR3 is TGTGCCAGCAGTTACGGGGCGAGGGGCTACGAGCAGTACTTC. Translating gives CASSYGARGYEQYF.

V and J are TRBV7-2 and TRBJ2-6; no clear D gene. This CDR3 has 16 amino acids. Looked up from germline, CDR1 is SGHTA and CDR2 is FQGNSA. V was pared by 5 bases and J by 1 base, with 12 bases between. CDR3 in DNA: TGTGCCAGCAGCCTAAGGACGGTTTCTGGGGCCAACGTCCTGACTTTC. Its protein is CASSLRTVSGANVLTF. The variable domain in full, completed from reference TRBV7-2 and TRBJ2-6, reads GAGVSQSPSNKVTEKGKDVELRCDPISGHTALYWYRQSLGQGLEFLIYFQGNSAPDKSGLPSDRFSAERTGGSVSTLTIQRTQQEDSAVYLCASSLRTVSGANVLTFGAGSRLTVL.

This clonotype was seen only a few times. The chain has TRBV10-3 and TRBJ2-7; D tentatively fits TRBD1 or TRBD2 (6 bases each). CDR1 ENHRY and CDR2 SYGVKD come from the germline V gene. The length of the CDR3 is 14 residues. V lost 0 bases, J lost 6 bases, and 12 bases lay in between. The CDR3 loop is CAISESPRGGEQYV. The CDR3 region has the DNA TGTGCCATCAGTGAGTCGCCCAGGGGAGGCGAGCAGTACGTC.

The chain joins TRBV12-3 or TRBV12-4 to TRBJ1-1; D is unclear. V dropped 5 bases and J dropped 4 bases, with 14 bases sitting between them. The CDR3 extends over 14 amino acids. The CDR3 region has the DNA TGTGCCAGCAGTCGATCCAGGTTGGGCACTGAAGCTTTCTTT. This sequence encodes CASSRSRLGTEAFF.

The chain couples TRBV15 to TRBJ1-1; no definite D call. Trimming stripped 2 bases from V and 7 bases from J, with 11 bases between. This CDR3 has 13 residues. Germline CDR1 LNHNV, CDR2 YYDKDF (reference sequence). The CDR3 region has the DNA TGTGCCACCAGCAGATGGGTTAGCATTGAAGCTTTCTTT. Encoded protein: CATSRWVSIEAFF.

The rearrangement links TRBV12-3 or TRBV12-4 to TRBJ2-6; TRBD1 aligns across 8 bases. The junction had 10 bases not matched to a gene; V was cut back by 6 bases and J by 0 bases. The length of the CDR3 is 18 residues. As DNA, the CDR3 is TGTGCCAGCAGAAAGACAGGGGCCGCAGCCTCTGGGGCCAACGTCCTGACTTTC. Encoded protein: CASRKTGAAASGANVLTF.

V gene TRBV5-1 combines with J gene TRBJ2-1; D might be TRBD1 (6 bases). Trimming cost V 3 bases and J 1 base, with 23 bases left between them. This CDR3 comprises 19 residues. Germline assignment: CDR1 SGHRS and CDR2 YFSETQ. The CDR3 sequence is CASSWGPKLRGVSYNEQFF. The CDR3 coding sequence is TGCGCCAGCAGCTGGGGGCCCAAGCTAAGGGGTGTATCCTACAATGAGCAGTTCTTC.

The rearrangement uses TRBV7-9 and TRBJ2-2, with no clear D. Germline V gives CDR1 SEHNR, CDR2 FQNEAQ (reference sequence). Trimming removed 5 bases at V and 1 base at J, with 17 bases between. The CDR3 loop spans 17 amino acids. The CDR3 here is CASSPLRGPLNTGELFF. In DNA, the CDR3 is TGTGCCAGCAGCCCCTTAAGAGGTCCCCTGAACACCGGGGAGCTGTTTTTT. The full variable domain, in which reference TRBV7-9 and TRBJ2-2 provide the parts outside the CDR3, is DTGVSQNPRHKITKRGQNVTFRCDPISEHNRLYWYRQTLGQGPEFLTYFQNEAQLEKSRLLSDRFSAERPKGSFSTLEIQRTEQGDSAMYLCASSPLRGPLNTGELFFGEGSRLTVL.

The V and J genes are TRBV12-3 or TRBV12-4 and TRBJ2-1, with D perhaps matching TRBD2 (5 bases). This CDR3 contains 17 residues. The ends were cut back, 6 bases at V and 6 bases at J, with 24 bases in the middle. As DNA, the CDR3 is TGTGCCAGCAGCGCCCACAGTAGCGAAACCCTAGTCAATGAGCAGTTCTTC. Amino acid sequence: CASSAHSSETLVNEQFF.

V usage is TRBV5-1 and J usage is TRBJ1-1; no definite D call. In germline, CDR1 is SGHRS, CDR2 YFSETQ. The CDR3 sequence is 13 residues long. V was trimmed by 0 bases and J by 8 bases, leaving 11 bases between them. The CDR3 sequence is CASSLDGKLEAFF. The CDR3 DNA reads as TGCGCCAGCAGCTTGGATGGGAAGCTAGAAGCTTTCTTT.

V is TRBV4-3 and J is TRBJ1-2; D gene uncertain. The CDR3 has 16 amino acids. The germline gives CDR1 LGHNA, CDR2 YSLEER. Trimming shortened V by 4 bases and J by 2 bases, and 17 bases separated the two germline ends. CDR3 DNA: TGCGCCAGCAGCCTAGTTCTTGGGCGGTCAAACTATGGCTACACCTTC. It is translated as CASSLVLGRSNYGYTF.

Ten or more counts support this clonotype. The V and J genes are TRBV6-5 and TRBJ1-2, with unresolved D. Germline V gene lookup returns CDR1 MNHEY and CDR2 SVGAGI. The CDR3 is made up of 16 amino acids. V was shortened by 3 bases and J by 3 bases, with 17 bases between the two germline ends. The CDR3 here is CASSYSSDTADYGYTF. CDR3 DNA: TGTGCCAGCAGTTATTCGTCCGATACCGCCGACTATGGCTACACCTTC.

This sequence joins TRBV6-5 and TRBJ1-1; no clear D. The ends were cut back, 4 bases at V and 0 bases at J, with 6 bases in the middle. The CDR3 totals 13 residues. CDR1 and CDR2 (germline): MNHEY, SVGAGI. DNA of the CDR3: TGTGCCAGCAGTTGGGCAGTGAACACTGAAGCTTTCTTT. Its protein product is CASSWAVNTEAFF.

This clonotype came up a few times. The rearrangement uses TRBV5-1 and TRBJ2-7; D may be TRBD1 (6 bases). CDR1 and CDR2 from the germline V gene are SGHRS and YFSETQ. The CDR3 length is 13 residues. The germline V and J ends were trimmed by 0 bases and 3 bases, with 7 bases remaining between them. For the CDR3, the DNA is TGCGCCAGCAGCTTGGAAGGGGGCTACGAGCAGTACGTC. Amino acid sequence: CASSLEGGYEQYV.

This clonotype showed up just a few times. V and J are TRBV14 and TRBJ2-1; D gene unclear. Germline assignment: CDR1 SGHDN and CDR2 FVKESK. V lost 0 bases and J lost 3, with 21 bases in between. The CDR3 has 19 amino acids. In nucleotides, the CDR3 is TGTGCCAGCAGCCAAGAAAGGTCGGTGCGGTTGTTCATCTACAATGAGCAGTTCTTC. This codes for CASSQERSVRLFIYNEQFF.

This clonotype was picked up many times. CDR3 protein: CSVGMGSTDTQYF. The DNA of the CDR3 is TGCAGCGTTGGGATGGGCAGCACAGATACGCAGTATTTT. The chain joins TRBV29-1 to TRBJ2-3; D uncertain. Trimming removed 4 bases from V and 0 bases from J, with 8 bases in between. CDR1 SQVTM and CDR2 ANQGSEA come from the germline V gene. The CDR3 contains 13 residues.